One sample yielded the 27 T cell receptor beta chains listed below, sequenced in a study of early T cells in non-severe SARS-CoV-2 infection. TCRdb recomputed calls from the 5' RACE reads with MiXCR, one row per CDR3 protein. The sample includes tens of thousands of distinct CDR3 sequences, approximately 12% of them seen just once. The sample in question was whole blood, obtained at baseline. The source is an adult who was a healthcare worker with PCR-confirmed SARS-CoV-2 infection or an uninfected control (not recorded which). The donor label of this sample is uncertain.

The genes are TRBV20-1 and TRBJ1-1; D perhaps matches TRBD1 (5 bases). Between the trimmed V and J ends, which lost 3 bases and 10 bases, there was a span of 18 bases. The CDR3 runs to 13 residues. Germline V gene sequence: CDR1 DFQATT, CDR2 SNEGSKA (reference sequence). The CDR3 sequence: CSASTGLKDGAFF. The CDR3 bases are TGCAGTGCTAGTACGGGGCTGAAAGATGGAGCTTTCTTT.

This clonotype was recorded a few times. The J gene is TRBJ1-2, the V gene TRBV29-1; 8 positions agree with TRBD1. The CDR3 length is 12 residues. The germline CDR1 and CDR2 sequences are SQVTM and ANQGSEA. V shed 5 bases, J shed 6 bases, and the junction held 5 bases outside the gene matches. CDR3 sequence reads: CSVSTGEHGYTF. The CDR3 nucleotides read TGCAGCGTTTCGACAGGGGAGCATGGCTACACCTTC. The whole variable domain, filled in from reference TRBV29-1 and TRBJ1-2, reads SAVISQKPSRDICQRGTSLTIQCQVDSQVTMMFWYRQQPGQSLTLIATANQGSEATYESGFVIDKFPISRPNLTFSTLTVSNMSPEDSSIYLCSVSTGEHGYTFGSGTRLTVV.

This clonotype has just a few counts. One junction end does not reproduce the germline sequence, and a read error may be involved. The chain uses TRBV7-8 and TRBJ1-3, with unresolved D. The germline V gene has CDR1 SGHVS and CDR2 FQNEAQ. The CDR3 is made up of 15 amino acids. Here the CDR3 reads CASSMELSSENTIYF. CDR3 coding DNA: TGTGCCAGCAGCATGGAACTTAGCTCTGAAAACACCATATATTTT.

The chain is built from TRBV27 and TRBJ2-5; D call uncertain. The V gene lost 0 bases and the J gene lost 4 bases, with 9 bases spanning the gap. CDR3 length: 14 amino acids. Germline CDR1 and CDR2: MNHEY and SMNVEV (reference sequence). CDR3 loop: CASSLSSPRETQYF. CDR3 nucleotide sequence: TGTGCCAGCAGTTTATCCTCCCCTCGAGAGACCCAGTACTTC.

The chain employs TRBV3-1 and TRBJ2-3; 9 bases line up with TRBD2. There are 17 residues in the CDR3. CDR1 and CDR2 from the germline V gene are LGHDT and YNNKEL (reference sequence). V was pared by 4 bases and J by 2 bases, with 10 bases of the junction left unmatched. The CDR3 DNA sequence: TGTGCCAGCAGCCCAAGGGCGGCTAGCGGGATCACAGATACGCAGTATTTT. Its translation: CASSPRAASGITDTQYF.

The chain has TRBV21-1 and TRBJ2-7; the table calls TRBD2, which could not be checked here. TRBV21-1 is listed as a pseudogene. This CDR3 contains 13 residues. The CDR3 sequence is CASSPPGGYEQYV. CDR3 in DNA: TGTGCCAGCAGCCCTCCGGGAGGATACGAGCAGTACGTC.

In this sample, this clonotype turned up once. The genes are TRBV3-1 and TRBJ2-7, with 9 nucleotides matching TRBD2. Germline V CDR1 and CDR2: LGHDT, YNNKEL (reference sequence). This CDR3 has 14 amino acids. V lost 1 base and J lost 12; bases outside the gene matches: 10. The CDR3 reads CASSQVSASGVLYV. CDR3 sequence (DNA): TGTGCCAGCAGCCAAGTGTCGGCTAGCGGGGTCCTGTACGTC.

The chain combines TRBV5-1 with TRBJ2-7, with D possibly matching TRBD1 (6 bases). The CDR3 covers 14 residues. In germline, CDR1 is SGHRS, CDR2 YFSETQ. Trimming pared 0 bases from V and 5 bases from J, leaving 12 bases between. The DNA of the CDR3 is TGCGCCAGCAGCTTGGAGGCAGGGGCTGACGAGCAGTACGTC. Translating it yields CASSLEAGADEQYV.

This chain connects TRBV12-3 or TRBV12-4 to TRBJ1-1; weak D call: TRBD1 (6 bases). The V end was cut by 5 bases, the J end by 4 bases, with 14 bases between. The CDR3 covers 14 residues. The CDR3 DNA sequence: TGTGCCAGCAGTCTGGGACACCTGGGCACTGAAGCTTTCTTT. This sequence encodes CASSLGHLGTEAFF.

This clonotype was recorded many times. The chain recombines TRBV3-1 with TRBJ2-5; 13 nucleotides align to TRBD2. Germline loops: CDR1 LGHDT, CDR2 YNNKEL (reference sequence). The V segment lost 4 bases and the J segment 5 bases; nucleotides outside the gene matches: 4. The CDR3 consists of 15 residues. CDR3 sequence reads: CASSPGTSGVETQYF. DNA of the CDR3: TGTGCCAGCAGCCCCGGGACTAGCGGGGTTGAGACCCAGTACTTC.

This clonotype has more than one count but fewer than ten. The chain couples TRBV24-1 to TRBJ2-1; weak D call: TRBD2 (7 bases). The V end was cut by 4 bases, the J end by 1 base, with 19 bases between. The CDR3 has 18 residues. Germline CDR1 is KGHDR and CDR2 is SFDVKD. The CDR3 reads CATSEASMAGASYNEQFF. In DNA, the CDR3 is TGTGCCACCAGTGAGGCTTCGATGGCGGGGGCTTCCTACAATGAGCAGTTCTTC.

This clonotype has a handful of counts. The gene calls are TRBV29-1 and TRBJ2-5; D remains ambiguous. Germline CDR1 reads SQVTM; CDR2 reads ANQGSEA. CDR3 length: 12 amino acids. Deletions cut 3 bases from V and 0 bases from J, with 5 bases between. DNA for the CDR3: TGCAGCGTTGACGGGTACCAAGAGACCCAGTACTTC. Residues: CSVDGYQETQYF.

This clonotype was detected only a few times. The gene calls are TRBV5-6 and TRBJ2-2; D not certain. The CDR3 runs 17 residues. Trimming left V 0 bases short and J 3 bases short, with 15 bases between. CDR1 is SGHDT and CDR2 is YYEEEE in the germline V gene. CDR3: CASSLGRAGMYTGELFF. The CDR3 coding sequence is TGTGCCAGCAGCTTGGGCCGGGCCGGTATGTACACCGGGGAGCTGTTTTTT.

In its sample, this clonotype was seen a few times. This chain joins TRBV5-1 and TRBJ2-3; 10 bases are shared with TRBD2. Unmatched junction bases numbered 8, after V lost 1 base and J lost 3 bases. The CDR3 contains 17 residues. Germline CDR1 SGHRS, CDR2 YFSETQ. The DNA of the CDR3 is TGCGCCAGCAGCTTGCTCCAGCGGGGGGGCGGGACAGATACGCAGTATTTT. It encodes CASSLLQRGGGTDTQYF.

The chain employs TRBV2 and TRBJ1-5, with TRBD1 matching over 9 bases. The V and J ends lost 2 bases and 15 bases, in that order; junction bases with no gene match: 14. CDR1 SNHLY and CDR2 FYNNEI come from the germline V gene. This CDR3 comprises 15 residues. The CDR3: CASSESFGGQGRLHF. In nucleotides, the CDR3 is TGTGCCAGCAGTGAATCGTTTGGGGGACAGGGACGATTGCATTTT.

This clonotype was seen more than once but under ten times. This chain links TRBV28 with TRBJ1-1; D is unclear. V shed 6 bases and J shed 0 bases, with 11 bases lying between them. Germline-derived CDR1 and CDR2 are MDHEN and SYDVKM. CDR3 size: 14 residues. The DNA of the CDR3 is TGTGCCAGCAGATACAGCTCCATGAACACTGAAGCTTTCTTT. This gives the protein CASRYSSMNTEAFF.

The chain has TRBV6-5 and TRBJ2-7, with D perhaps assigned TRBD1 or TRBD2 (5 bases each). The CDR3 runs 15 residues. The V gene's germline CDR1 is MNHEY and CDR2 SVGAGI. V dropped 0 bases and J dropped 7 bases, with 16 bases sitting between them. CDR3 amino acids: CASSYSRQRAFEQYV. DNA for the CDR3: TGTGCCAGCAGTTACTCGAGACAGAGGGCGTTTGAGCAGTACGTC.

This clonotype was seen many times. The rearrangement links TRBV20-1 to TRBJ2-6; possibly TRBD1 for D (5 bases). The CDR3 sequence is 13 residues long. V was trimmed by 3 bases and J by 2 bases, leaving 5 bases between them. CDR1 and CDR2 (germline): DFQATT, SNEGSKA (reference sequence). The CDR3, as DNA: TGCAGTGCTAGGACAGCTGGGGCCAACGTCCTGACTTTC. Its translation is CSARTAGANVLTF.

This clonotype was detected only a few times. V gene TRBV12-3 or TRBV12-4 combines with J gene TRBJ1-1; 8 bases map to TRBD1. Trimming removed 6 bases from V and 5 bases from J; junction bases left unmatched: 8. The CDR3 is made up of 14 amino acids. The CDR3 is CASRGQGMRTEAFF. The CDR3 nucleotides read TGTGCCAGCAGAGGACAGGGTATGAGGACTGAAGCTTTCTTT.

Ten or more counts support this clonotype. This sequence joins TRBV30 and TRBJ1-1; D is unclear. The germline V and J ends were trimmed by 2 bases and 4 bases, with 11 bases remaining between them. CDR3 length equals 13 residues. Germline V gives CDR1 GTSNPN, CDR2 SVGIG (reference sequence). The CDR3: CAWSPGLGTEAFF. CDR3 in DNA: TGTGCCTGGAGTCCGGGGTTGGGCACTGAAGCTTTCTTT. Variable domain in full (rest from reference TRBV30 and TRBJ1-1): SQTIHQWPATLVQPVGSPLSLECTVEGTSNPNLYWYRQAAGRGLQLLFYSVGIGQISSEVPQNLSASRPQDRQFILSSKKLLLSDSGFYLCAWSPGLGTEAFFGQGTRLTVV.

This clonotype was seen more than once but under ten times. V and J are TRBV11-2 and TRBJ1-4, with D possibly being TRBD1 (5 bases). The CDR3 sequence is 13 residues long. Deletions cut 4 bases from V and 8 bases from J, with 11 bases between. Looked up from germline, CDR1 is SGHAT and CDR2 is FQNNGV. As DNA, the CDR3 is TGTGCCAGCAGCTCCCGGGACTCCGAAAAACTGTTTTTT. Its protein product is CASSSRDSEKLFF.

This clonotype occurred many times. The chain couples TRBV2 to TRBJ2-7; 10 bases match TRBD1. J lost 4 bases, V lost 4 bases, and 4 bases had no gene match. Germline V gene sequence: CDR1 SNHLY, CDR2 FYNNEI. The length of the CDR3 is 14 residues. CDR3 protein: CASSGGQGRYEQYV. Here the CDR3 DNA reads TGTGCCAGCAGTGGGGGACAGGGGCGGTACGAGCAGTACGTC.

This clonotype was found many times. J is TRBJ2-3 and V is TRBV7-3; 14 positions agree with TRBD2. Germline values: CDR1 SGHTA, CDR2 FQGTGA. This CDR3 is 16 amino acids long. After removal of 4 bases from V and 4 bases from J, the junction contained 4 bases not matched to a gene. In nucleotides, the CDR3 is TGTGCCAGCAGCTCGGGACTAGCGGGGGAATCAGATACGCAGTATTTT. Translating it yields CASSSGLAGESDTQYF.

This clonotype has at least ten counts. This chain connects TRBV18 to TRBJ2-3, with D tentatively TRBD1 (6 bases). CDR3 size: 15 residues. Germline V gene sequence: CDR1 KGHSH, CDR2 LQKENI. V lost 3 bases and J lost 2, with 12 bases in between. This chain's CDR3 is CASSPSGETTDTQYF. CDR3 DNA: TGTGCCAGCTCACCCTCAGGGGAAACCACAGATACGCAGTATTTT.

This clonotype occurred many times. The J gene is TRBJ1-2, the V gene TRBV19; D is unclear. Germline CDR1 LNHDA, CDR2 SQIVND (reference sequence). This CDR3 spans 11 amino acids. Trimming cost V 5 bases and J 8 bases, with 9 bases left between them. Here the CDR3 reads CASSSTFGYTF. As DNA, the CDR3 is TGTGCCAGTAGTTCTACATTCGGCTACACCTTC.

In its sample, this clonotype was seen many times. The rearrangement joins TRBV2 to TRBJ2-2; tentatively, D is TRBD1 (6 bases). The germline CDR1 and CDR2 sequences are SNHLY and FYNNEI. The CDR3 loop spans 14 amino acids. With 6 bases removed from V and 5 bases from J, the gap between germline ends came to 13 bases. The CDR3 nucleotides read TGTGCCAGCAGACCGGGACATCCAACCGGGGAGCTGTTTTTT. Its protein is CASRPGHPTGELFF.

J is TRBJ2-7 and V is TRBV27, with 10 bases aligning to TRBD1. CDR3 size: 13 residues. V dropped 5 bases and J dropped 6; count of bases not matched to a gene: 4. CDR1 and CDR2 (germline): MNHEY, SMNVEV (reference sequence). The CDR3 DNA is TGTGCCAGCAGTCCATGGACAGGGGGCGAGCAGTACGTC. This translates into CASSPWTGGEQYV.